The 10 T cell receptor beta chains reported below all come from one sample, sequenced in a study of T cells after yellow fever vaccination. Each CDR3 protein gets one entry after TCRdb re-called the 5' RACE reads with MiXCR. The sample lists a few hundred thousand distinct CDR3 sequences, around 4% occurring once. The sequencing here drew on PBMCs, taken on the day of the yellow fever booster vaccination. The receptor source for this set is a man aged 18 to 30 who received the YFV17D yellow fever vaccine.

The table lists this clonotype with many counts. At one of its ends the junction is not consistent with the germline gene, which may arise from a read error. V and J are TRBV6-1 and TRBJ2-2; perhaps TRBD2 as D (5 bases). Per the germline V gene, CDR1 is MNHNS and CDR2 is SASEGT. CDR3 size: 13 residues. In nucleotides, the CDR3 is TGTGCAAGCAGTGAAGCTGGACTTGGGGAGCTGTTTTTT. Its protein is CASSEAGLGELFF.

At least ten counts were recorded for this clonotype. The chain couples TRBV4-1 to TRBJ1-3; 9 bases are a match to TRBD1. The CDR3 length is 15 residues. Germline loops: CDR1 MGHRA, CDR2 YSYEKL. V dropped 4 bases and J dropped 4; count of bases not matched to a gene: 5. CDR3 residues: CASSPTGTGGNTIYF. The CDR3 coding sequence is TGCGCCAGCAGCCCAACCGGGACAGGGGGAAACACCATATATTTT.

Only a few counts were recorded for this clonotype. CDR3 in amino acids: CAWTRARGKTQYF. The CDR3 DNA reads TGTGCCTGGACTCGGGCCCGGGGAAAGACCCAGTACTTC. The chain joins TRBV30 to TRBJ2-5; a possible D gene is TRBD2 (5 bases). The CDR3 totals 13 residues. V lost 4 bases and J 6 bases, leaving 15 bases between the germline ends. Germline V gives CDR1 GTSNPN, CDR2 SVGIG (reference sequence).

This clonotype has more than one count but fewer than ten. V gene TRBV20-1 combines with J gene TRBJ2-1; D is perhaps TRBD2 (7 bases). Trimming removed 4 bases from V and 6 bases from J, with 16 bases in between. Germline V gene data show CDR1 as DFQATT and CDR2 as SNEGSKA (reference sequence). The CDR3 spans 14 residues. Written as DNA, the CDR3 is TGCAGTGCTACCTCGTGGGGGGGGCCCAATGAGCAGTTCTTC. It codes for CSATSWGGPNEQFF.

This clonotype was detected ten times or more. The V call is TRBV12-3 or TRBV12-4, the J call TRBJ2-7; D is undetermined. V was shortened by 3 bases and J by 2 bases, with 8 bases between the two germline ends. The length of the CDR3 is 13 residues. The CDR3 protein is CASSLNSPYEQYF. In DNA, the CDR3 is TGTGCCAGCAGTTTGAACAGCCCCTACGAGCAGTACTTC.

Ten or more counts support this clonotype. V is TRBV7-2 and J is TRBJ2-1; D may be TRBD2 (6 bases). Looked up from germline, CDR1 is SGHTA and CDR2 is FQGNSA. With 6 bases removed from V and 3 bases from J, the gap between germline ends came to 15 bases. The CDR3 has 15 amino acids. This CDR3 reads CASSSTGLRYNEQFF. In DNA, the CDR3 is TGTGCCAGCAGTTCAACGGGACTTCGCTACAATGAGCAGTTCTTC.

This clonotype has a handful of counts. The V and J genes are TRBV20-1 and TRBJ1-2, with a weak D call TRBD1 (5 bases). Germline V lookup: CDR1 DFQATT, CDR2 SNEGSKA (reference sequence). This CDR3 spans 13 amino acids. Between the trimmed V and J ends, which lost 7 bases and 6 bases, there was a span of 18 bases. For the CDR3, the DNA is TGCAGTGTTGGAAGGGGTTTAGCGGATGGCTACACCTTC. Protein: CSVGRGLADGYTF.

In this sample, this clonotype turned up a few times. This rearrangement joins TRBV9 to TRBJ2-2; D remains ambiguous. The CDR3 runs 13 residues. Looked up from germline, CDR1 is SGDLS and CDR2 is YYNGEE. Trimming left V 1 base short and J 3 bases short, with 4 bases between. The CDR3 loop reads CASSVWYTGELFF. The CDR3 DNA reads as TGTGCCAGCAGCGTATGGTACACCGGGGAGCTGTTTTTT.

In this sample, this clonotype turned up many times. The chain uses TRBV5-1 and TRBJ1-2; 7 bases fit TRBD1. CDR1 and CDR2 from the germline V gene are SGHRS and YFSETQ. V trimming: 4 bases; J trimming: 3 bases; junction bases outside the gene matches: 3. The CDR3 consists of 13 residues. CDR3 bases: TGCGCCAGCAGCAGGACAGGTGACTATGGCTACACCTTC. Its protein is CASSRTGDYGYTF.

This clonotype showed up just a few times. The chain links TRBV5-1 to TRBJ1-6; D is undetermined. Germline values: CDR1 SGHRS, CDR2 YFSETQ. V lost 4 bases and J 0 bases, leaving 8 bases between the germline ends. The length of the CDR3 is 15 residues. This chain's CDR3 is CASSNGSSYNSPLHF. CDR3 in DNA: TGCGCCAGCAGCAACGGGAGCTCCTATAATTCACCCCTCCACTTT.